The 4 T cell receptor beta chains presented below share a single source sample, sequenced in a study of siplizumab effects on memory and regulatory T cells (dated by TCRdb to between 2018 and 2021). Library creation used the immunoSEQ multiplex PCR assay. TCRdb holds this immuneACCESS table with in-frame rearrangements only. Some clones are missing; in checked studies, unresolved V genes explain under half, and the rest has no known cause. The sample table shows about 120,000 clones, and 93% are seen once. The top ten clones comprise approximately 0.17% of the sample. Sequencing was performed on non-Treg CD4+ T cells sorted from blood. Interpreted using the paper, the cell subset or site label stands for: FACS-sorted unstimulated CD4+ non-regulatory T cells. The receptors were sampled from a human donor in good health.

J is TRBJ1-6 and V is TRBV5-4; D is possibly TRBD1 (6 bases). In germline, CDR1 is SGHNT, CDR2 YYREEE (reference sequence). The CDR3 contains 17 residues. Trimming left V 0 bases short and J 4 bases short, with 14 bases between. The CDR3, as DNA: TGTGCCAGCAGCTTGGATCCGGGGGGGGCTTATAATTCACCCCTCCACTTT. It specifies CASSLDPGGAYNSPLHF.

The V and J genes are TRBV27 and TRBJ1-2; tentatively, D is TRBD1 (6 bases). The CDR3 loop spans 15 amino acids. The ends were cut back, 7 bases at V and 1 base at J, with 16 bases in the middle. Germline V gene data show CDR1 as MNHEY and CDR2 as SMNVEV (reference sequence). CDR3 region: CASTPAGAGNYGYTF. CDR3 bases: TGTGCCAGCACCCCGGCGGGGGCGGGTAACTATGGCTACACCTTC.

The rearrangement joins TRBV27 to TRBJ2-3; 12 positions agree with TRBD2. Germline CDR1 and CDR2: MNHEY and SMNVEV (reference sequence). CDR3 length equals 17 residues. Trimming took 6 bases from V and 0 from J; bases not matched to a gene: 7. CDR3: CASRDGGLAGSTDTQYF. The CDR3 DNA reads TGTGCCAGCAGGGACGGCGGACTAGCGGGGAGCACAGATACGCAGTATTTT.

The genes are TRBV30 and TRBJ1-6; D is possibly TRBD1 (5 bases). Germline V lookup: CDR1 GTSNPN, CDR2 SVGIG (reference sequence). V gave up 4 bases and J gave up 2 bases, with 9 bases separating them. The CDR3 has 14 residues. The CDR3 DNA follows: TGTGCCTGGACCCCAGGGACCTATAATTCACCCCTCCACTTT. Amino acids: CAWTPGTYNSPLHF.